One sample yielded the 2 T cell receptor beta chains listed below, sequenced in a study of T cell responses to AZD1222 COVID-19 vaccine. Method: immunoSEQ multiplex PCR; TCRdb's copy keeps in-frame clones and lacks some. The profile covers tens of thousands of clones, with nearly 90% appearing a single time and 8.4% taken by the ten largest. The material sequenced was peripheral blood, taken on day 0 of AZD1222 vaccination. The receptors originated from an adult in good health.

This clone was seen only a few times. The chain employs TRBV7-9 and TRBJ2-3; the D gene is possibly TRBD2 (6 bases). The germline V and J ends were trimmed by 7 bases and 1 base, with 12 bases remaining between them. The CDR3 contains 14 residues. Looked up from germline, CDR1 is SEHNR and CDR2 is FQNEAQ (reference sequence). CDR3 bases: TGTGCCAGCACTCCGACGGGGGGCACAGATACGCAGTATTTT. Its protein is CASTPTGGTDTQYF.

The CDR3 region is CASRVQGQNSGNTIYF. The CDR3 coding sequence is TGCGCCAGCAGAGTACAGGGGCAGAACTCTGGAAACACCATATATTTT. V is TRBV10-2 and J is TRBJ1-3; 7 bases map to TRBD1. CDR1 WSHSY and CDR2 SAAADI come from the germline V gene. Trimming at V came to 6 bases and at J to 0 bases, leaving 8 bases not matched to a gene. CDR3 length: 16 residues.